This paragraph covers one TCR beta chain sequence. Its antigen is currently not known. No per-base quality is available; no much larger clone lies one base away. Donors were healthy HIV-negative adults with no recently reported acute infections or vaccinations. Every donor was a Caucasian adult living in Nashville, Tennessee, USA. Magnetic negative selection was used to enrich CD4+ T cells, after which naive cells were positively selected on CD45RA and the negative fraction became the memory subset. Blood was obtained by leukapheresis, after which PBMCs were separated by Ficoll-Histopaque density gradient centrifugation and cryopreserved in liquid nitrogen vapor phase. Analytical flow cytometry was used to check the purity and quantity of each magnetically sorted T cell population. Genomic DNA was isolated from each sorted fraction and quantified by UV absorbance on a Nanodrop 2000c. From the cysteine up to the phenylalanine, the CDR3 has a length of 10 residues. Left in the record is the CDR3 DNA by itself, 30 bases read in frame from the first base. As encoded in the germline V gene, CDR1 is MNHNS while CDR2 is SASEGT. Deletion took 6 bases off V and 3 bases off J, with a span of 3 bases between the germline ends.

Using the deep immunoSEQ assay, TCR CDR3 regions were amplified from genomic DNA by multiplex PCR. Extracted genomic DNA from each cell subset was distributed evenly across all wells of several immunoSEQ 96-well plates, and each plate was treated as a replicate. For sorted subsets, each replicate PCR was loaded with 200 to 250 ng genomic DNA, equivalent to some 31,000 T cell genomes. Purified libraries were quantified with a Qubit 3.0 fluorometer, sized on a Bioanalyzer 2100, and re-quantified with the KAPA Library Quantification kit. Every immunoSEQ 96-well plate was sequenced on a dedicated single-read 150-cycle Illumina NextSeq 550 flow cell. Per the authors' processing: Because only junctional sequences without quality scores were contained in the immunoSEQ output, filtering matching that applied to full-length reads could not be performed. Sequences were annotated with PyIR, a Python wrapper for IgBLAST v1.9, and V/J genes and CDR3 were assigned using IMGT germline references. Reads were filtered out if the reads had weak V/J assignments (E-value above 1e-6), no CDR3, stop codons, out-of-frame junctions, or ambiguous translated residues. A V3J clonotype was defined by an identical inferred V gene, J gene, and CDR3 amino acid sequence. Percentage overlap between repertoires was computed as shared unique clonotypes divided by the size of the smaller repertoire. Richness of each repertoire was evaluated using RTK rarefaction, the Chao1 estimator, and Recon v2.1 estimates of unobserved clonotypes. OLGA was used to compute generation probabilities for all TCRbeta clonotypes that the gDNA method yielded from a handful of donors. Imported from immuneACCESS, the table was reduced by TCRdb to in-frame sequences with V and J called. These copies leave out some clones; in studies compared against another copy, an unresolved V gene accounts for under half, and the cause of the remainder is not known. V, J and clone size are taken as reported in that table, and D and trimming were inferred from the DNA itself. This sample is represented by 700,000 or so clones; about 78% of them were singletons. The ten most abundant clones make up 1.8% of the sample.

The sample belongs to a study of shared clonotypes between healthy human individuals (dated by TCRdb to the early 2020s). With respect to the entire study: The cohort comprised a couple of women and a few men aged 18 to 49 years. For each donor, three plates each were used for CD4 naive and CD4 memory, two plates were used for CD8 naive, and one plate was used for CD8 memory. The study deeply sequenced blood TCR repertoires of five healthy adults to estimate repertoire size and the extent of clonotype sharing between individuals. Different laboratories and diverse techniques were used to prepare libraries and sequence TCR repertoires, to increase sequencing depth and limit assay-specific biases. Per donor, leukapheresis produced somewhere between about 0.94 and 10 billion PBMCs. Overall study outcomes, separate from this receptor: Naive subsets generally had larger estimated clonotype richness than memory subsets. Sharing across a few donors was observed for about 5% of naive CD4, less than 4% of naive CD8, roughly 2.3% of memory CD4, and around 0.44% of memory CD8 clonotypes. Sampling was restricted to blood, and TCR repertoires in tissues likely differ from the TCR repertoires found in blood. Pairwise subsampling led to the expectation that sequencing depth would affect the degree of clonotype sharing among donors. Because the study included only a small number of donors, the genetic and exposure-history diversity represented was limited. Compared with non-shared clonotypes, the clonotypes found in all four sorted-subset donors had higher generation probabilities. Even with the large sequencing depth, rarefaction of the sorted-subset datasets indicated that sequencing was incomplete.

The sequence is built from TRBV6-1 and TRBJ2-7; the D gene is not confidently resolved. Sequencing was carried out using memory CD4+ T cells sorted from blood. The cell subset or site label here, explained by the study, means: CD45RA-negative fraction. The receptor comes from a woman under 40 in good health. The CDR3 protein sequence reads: CASSGYEQYF. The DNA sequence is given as TGTGCCAGCAGCGGCTACGAGCAGTACTTC.